This TCR beta chain was captured in a study of shared clonotypes between healthy human individuals. Sequencing was performed with immunoSEQ multiplex PCR; in TCRdb, only in-frame clones are kept and a portion is missing. The sample has about 1.5 million clones; 98% are singletons. Study-wide points: Inspection by rarefaction showed sorted-subset sequencing to be incomplete despite large depth. Generally, naive subsets came out with larger estimated richness than memory subsets.

A note on this clone: Its antigen is unknown.

The origin of this receptor is a man aged 25-45 years in good health. The sequenced sample was naive CD4+ T cells sorted from blood. Subset here: CD45RA+ positively selected.

This chain's CDR3 is CASSLAGGGGDTQYF. For the CDR3, the DNA is TGCGCCAGCAGCTTGGCAGGGGGCGGCGGTGATACGCAGTATTTT. V and J are TRBV5-1 and TRBJ2-3; 8 positions agree with TRBD1. The germline V gene encodes CDR1 SGHRS and CDR2 YFSETQ. J was trimmed by 6 bases and V by 0 bases; bases with no gene match: 6. The CDR3 totals 15 residues.